This T cell receptor (beta chain) was captured in a study of shared clonotypes between healthy human individuals. Study findings and constraints: Though the depth was large, rarefaction showed that sorted-subset sequencing was incomplete. The generation probabilities recorded for non-shared clonotypes fell below those of clonotypes shared by all four donors.

This clone occurred many times. Its antigen is undetermined. The same CDR3 can be traced to other DNA sequences in this sample. CDR1 and CDR2 from the germline V gene are MNHEY and SMNVEV (reference sequence). The CDR3 runs to 13 residues. Losses at the gene ends were 6 bases for V and 3 bases for J; bases not matched to a gene: 4. This table comes from immunoSEQ multiplex PCR, and its TCRdb copy is limited to in-frame clones, with some not included. The table shows hundreds of thousands of clones, with roughly 95% occurring only once. Naive CD8 isolation took CD45RO-negative cells positively selected for CCR7 and excluded terminally differentiated effector memory CD45RA+ cells. None of the donors, who were healthy HIV-negative adults, had recently had acute infections or vaccinations.

This clonotype was sampled from a woman aged 25 to 39 in good health. Source material: naive CD8+ T cells sorted from blood. The chain has TRBV27 and TRBJ2-7; 8 bases align to TRBD1. CDR3 residues: CASRPGTGYEQYF. For the CDR3, the DNA is TGTGCCAGCAGACCCGGGACAGGCTACGAGCAGTACTTC.